Sequencing of this T cell receptor beta chain was carried out in a study of OX40 agonist ivuxolimab in advanced cancers. Using immunoSEQ multiplex PCR, the repertoire was profiled, and TCRdb retains in-frame clones only, with some absent. In the table there are some 67,000 clones, nearly 90% of which are singletons. This CDR3 has 15 residues. Germline CDR1 and CDR2: ENHRY and SYGVKD. V lost 6 bases, J lost 0 bases, and 13 bases lay in between. The sample consisted of CD4+ or CD8+ T cells sorted from blood, taken in a trial of the OX40 agonist ivuxolimab. The sequence came from an adult with an advanced solid tumor such as melanoma, head and neck, liver or kidney cancer. The chain recombines TRBV10-3 with TRBJ2-3; no definite D call. Here the CDR3 reads CAIRGYVGSTDTQYF. The CDR3 nucleotides read TGTGCCATCAGGGGCTATGTCGGGAGCACAGATACGCAGTATTTT.